This T cell receptor (beta chain) was sequenced for a study of shared clonotypes between healthy human individuals. Study-level findings and limits: Only blood underwent sampling, and tissue repertoires likely differ. Clonotypes that were shared across a handful of donors made up 4.5% to 5% of naive CD4 clonotypes.

As to this clone: Its antigen is unidentified.

Germline V gene sequence: CDR1 SGHTA, CDR2 FQGNSA. CDR3 length: 17 amino acids. Losses at the gene ends were 5 bases for V and 3 bases for J; bases not matched to a gene: 7. Template for every sorted-subset replicate PCR totaled around 200 ng DNA, 30,000 to 35,000 T cell genomes. Study processing details: Filtering differed because ImmunoSEQ produced junction-only sequences that carried no quality scores. Measured with immunoSEQ multiplex PCR; TCRdb has only the in-frame clones, and not every one. V and J calls and clone size come straight from that table; D and trimming were deduced from the DNA. The sample lists about 1.5 million clones, around 98% seen once, with about 0.42% in the top ten.

V is TRBV7-2 and J is TRBJ1-4, with TRBD1 matching over 12 bases. The specimen sequenced was naive CD4+ T cells sorted from blood. As for subset: CD45RA+ positively selected. The TCR comes from a man between 25 and 39 years old in good health. The CDR3: CASSRWGQGASNEKLFF. DNA of the CDR3: TGTGCCAGCAGCAGATGGGGACAGGGGGCGTCTAATGAAAAACTGTTTTTT.